This T cell receptor beta chain was documented in a study of PD-L1 blockade in urothelial cancer. At the level of the study: Earlier, patients had received 0 to 3 chemotherapy regimens.

Sequencing was performed with immunoSEQ multiplex PCR; in TCRdb, only in-frame clones are kept and a portion is missing. The table lists 55,000 to 75,000 clones, about 81% of them singletons. Only one count was recorded for this clone. Its antigen is still unknown. Sample time point: pretreatment peripheral blood. Study outcomes and limitations: The study found that durable-benefit patients expanded tumor-associated blood clones more at 3 weeks.

Germline CDR1 LGHNA, CDR2 YSLEER. This CDR3 spans 15 amino acids. V dropped 1 base and J dropped 3; count of bases not matched to a gene: 5. This chain uses TRBV4-3 with TRBJ2-7, with 8 bases matching TRBD2. This specimen consisted of PBMCs, obtained around atezolizumab (anti-PD-L1) treatment. The TCR originated in a man between 65 and 85 years old with urothelial cancer. CDR3 region: CASSQGMTSDYEQYF. The DNA of the CDR3 is TGCGCCAGCAGCCAAGGAATGACTAGCGACTACGAGCAGTACTTC.